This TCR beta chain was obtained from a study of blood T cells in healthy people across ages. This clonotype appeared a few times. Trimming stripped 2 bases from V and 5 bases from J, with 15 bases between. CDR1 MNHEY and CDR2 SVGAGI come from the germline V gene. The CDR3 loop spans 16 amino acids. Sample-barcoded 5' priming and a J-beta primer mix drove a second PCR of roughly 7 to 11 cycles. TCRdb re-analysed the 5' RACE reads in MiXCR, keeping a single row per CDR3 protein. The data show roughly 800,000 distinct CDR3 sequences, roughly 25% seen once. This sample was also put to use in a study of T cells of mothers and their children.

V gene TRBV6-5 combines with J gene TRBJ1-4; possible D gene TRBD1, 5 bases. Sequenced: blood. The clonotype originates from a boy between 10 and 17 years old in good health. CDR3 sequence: CASSYVFQGRNEKLFF. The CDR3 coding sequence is TGTGCCAGCAGTTACGTGTTCCAGGGACGGAATGAAAAACTGTTTTTT.